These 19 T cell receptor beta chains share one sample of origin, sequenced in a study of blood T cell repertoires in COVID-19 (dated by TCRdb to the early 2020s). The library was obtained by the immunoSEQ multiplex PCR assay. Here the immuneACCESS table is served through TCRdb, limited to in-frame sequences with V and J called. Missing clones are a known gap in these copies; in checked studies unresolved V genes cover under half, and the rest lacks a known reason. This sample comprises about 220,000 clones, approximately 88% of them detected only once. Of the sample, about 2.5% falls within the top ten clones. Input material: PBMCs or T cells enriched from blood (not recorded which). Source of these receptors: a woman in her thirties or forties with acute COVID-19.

CDR3 bases: TGTGCCAGCAGCTTAAAGCAGAACACTGAAGCTTTCTTT. Its protein product is CASSLKQNTEAFF. This chain connects TRBV11-2 to TRBJ1-1; no clear D. CDR1 SGHAT and CDR2 FQNNGV come from the germline V gene. The CDR3 spans 13 residues. Trimming took 2 bases from V and 1 from J, leaving 5 bases between them.

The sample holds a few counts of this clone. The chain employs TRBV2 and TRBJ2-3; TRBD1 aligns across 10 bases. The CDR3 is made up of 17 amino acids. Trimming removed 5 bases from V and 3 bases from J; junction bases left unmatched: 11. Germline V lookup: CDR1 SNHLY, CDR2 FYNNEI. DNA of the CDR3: TGTGCCAGCAGTTTTCAAGACAGGGGGCTTGGAACAGATACGCAGTATTTT. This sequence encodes CASSFQDRGLGTDTQYF.

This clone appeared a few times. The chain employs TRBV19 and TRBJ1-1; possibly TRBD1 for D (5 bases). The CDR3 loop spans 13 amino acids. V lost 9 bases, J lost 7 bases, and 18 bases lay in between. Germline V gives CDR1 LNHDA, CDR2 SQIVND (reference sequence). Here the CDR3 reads CASSARSGIEAFF. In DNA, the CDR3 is TGTGCCAGCAGCGCTCGTTCAGGGATTGAAGCTTTCTTT.

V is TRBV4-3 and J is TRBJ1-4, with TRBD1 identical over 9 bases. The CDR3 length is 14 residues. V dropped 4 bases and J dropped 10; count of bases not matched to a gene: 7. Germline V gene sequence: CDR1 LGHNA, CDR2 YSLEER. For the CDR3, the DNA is TGCGCCAGCAGCCCACAGGGGGCTCCTGGAAAACTGTTTTTT. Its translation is CASSPQGAPGKLFF.

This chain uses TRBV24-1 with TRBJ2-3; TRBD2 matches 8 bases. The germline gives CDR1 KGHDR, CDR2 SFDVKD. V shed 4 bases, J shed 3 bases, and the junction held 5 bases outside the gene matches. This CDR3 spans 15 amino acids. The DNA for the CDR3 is TGTGCCACCAGTGAGGCGGGGGGCTTTACAGATACGCAGTATTTT. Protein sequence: CATSEAGGFTDTQYF.

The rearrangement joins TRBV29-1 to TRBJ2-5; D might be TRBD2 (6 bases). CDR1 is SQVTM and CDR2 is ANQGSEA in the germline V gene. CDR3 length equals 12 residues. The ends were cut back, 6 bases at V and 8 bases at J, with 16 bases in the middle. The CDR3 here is CSVGGWAETQYF. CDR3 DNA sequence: TGCAGCGTCGGGGGTTGGGCGGAAACCCAGTACTTC. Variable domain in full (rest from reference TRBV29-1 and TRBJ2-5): SAVISQKPSRDICQRGTSLTIQCQVDSQVTMMFWYRQQPGQSLTLIATANQGSEATYESGFVIDKFPISRPNLTFSTLTVSNMSPEDSSIYLCSVGGWAETQYFGPGTRLLVL.

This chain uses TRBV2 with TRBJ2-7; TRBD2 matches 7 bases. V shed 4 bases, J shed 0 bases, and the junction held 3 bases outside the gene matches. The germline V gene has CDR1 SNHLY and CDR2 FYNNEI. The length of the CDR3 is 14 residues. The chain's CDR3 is CASSGASGSYEQYV. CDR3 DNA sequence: TGTGCCAGCAGTGGGGCTAGCGGCTCCTACGAGCAGTACGTC.

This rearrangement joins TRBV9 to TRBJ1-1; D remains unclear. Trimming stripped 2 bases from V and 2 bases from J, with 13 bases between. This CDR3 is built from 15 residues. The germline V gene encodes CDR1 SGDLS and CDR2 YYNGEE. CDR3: CASSVSPRGNTEAFF. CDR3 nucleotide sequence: TGTGCCAGCAGCGTTAGCCCTCGGGGTAACACTGAAGCTTTCTTT. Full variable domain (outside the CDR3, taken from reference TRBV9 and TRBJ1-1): DSGVTQTPKHLITATGQRVTLRCSPRSGDLSVYWYQQSLDQGLQFLIQYYNGEERAKGNILERFSAQQFPDLHSELNLSSLELGDSALYFCASSVSPRGNTEAFFGQGTRLTVV.

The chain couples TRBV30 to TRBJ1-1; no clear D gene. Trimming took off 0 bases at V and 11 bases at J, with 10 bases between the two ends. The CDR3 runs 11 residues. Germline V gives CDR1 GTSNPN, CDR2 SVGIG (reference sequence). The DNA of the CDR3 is TGTGCCTGGAGTGTAAACTCCCCGGCTTTCTTT. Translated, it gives CAWSVNSPAFF. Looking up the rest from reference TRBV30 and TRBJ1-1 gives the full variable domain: SQTIHQWPATLVQPVGSPLSLECTVEGTSNPNLYWYRQAAGRGLQLLFYSVGIGQISSEVPQNLSASRPQDRQFILSSKKLLLSDSGFYLCAWSVNSPAFFGQGTRLTVV.

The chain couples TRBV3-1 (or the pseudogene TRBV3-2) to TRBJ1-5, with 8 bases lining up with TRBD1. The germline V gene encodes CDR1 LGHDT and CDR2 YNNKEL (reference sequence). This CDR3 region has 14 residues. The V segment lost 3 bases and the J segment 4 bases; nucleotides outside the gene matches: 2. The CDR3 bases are TGTGCCAGCAGCCACGGGACAGGTAATCAGCCCCAGCATTTT. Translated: CASSHGTGNQPQHF.

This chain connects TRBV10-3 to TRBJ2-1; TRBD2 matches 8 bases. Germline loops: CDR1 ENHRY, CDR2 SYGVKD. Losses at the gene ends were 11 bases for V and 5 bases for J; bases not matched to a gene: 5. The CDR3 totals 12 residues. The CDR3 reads CASTSGDNEQFF. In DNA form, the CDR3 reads TGTGCCTCCACTAGCGGAGACAATGAGCAGTTCTTC.

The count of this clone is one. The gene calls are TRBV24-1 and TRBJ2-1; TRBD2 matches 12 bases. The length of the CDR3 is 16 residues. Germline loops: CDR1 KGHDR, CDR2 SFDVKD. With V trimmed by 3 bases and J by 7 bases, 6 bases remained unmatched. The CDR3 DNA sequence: TGTGCCACCAGTGATCCGCCCGGGACTAGCGGGAATGAGCAGTTCTTC. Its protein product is CATSDPPGTSGNEQFF.

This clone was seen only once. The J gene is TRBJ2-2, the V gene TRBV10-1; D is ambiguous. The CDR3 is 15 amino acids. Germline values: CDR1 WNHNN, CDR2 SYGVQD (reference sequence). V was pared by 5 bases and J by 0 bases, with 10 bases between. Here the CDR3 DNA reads TGCGCCAGCAGTTACGAGAATACGAACACCGGGGAGCTGTTTTTT. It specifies CASSYENTNTGELFF.

The CDR3 DNA is TGCGCCAGCAGCCAGGGGAGGAACACTGAAGCTTTCTTT. Translation: CASSQGRNTEAFF. The V call is TRBV10-2, the J call TRBJ1-1; D is possibly TRBD1 (6 bases). The V and J ends lost 6 bases and 1 base respectively, with 9 bases between them. The germline V gene encodes CDR1 WSHSY and CDR2 SAAADI. The CDR3 has 13 amino acids.

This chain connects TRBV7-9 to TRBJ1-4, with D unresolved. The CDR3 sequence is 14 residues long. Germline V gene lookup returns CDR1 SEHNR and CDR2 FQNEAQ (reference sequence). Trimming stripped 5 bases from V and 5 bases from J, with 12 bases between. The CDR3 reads CASSRGRENEKLFF. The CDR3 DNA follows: TGTGCCAGCAGCCGAGGACGGGAGAATGAAAAACTGTTTTTT.

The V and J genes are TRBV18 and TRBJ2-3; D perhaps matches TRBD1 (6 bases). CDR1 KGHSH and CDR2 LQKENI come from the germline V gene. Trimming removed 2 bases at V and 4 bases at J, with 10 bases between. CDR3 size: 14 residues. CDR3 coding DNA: TGTGCCAGCTCACCATACAGGGTCGCAGATACGCAGTATTTT. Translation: CASSPYRVADTQYF.

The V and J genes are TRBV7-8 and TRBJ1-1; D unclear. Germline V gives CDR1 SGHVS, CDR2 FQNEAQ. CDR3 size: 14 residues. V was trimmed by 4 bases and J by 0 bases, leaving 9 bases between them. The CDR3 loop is CASSSWSLNTEAFF. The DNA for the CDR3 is TGTGCCAGCAGCTCGTGGAGTTTGAACACTGAAGCTTTCTTT.

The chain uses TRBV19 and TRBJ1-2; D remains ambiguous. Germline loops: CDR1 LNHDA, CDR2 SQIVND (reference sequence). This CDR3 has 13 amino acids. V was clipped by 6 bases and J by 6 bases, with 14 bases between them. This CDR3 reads CASSRVETDGYTF. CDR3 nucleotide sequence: TGTGCCAGTAGCCGGGTGGAGACGGATGGCTACACCTTC.

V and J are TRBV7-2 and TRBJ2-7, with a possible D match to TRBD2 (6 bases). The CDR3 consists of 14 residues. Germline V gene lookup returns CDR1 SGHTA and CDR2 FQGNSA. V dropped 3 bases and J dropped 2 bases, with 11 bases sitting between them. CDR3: CASSLGGIAYEQYF. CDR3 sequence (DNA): TGTGCCAGCAGCTTGGGCGGGATCGCCTACGAGCAGTACTTC. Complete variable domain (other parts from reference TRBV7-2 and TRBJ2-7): GAGVSQSPSNKVTEKGKDVELRCDPISGHTALYWYRQSLGQGLEFLIYFQGNSAPDKSGLPSDRFSAERTGGSVSTLTIQRTQQEDSAVYLCASSLGGIAYEQYFGPGTRLTVT.